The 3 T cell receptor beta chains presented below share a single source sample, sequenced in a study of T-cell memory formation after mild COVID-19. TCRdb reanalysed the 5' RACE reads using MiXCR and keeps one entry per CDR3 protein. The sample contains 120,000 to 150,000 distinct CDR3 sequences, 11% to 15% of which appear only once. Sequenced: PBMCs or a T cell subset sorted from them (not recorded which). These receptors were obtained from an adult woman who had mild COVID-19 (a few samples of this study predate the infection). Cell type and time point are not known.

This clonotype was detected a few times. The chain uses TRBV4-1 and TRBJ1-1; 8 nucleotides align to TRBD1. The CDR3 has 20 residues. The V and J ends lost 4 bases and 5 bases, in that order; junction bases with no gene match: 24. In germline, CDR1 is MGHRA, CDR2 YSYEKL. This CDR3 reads CASSPTQGGSGGEFGTEAFF. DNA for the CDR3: TGCGCCAGCAGCCCCACTCAAGGAGGGTCAGGGGGCGAATTCGGGACTGAAGCTTTCTTT.

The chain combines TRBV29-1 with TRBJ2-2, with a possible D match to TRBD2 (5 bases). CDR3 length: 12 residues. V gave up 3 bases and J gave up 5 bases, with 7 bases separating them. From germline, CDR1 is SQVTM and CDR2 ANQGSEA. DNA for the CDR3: TGCAGCGTTGAGTGGAGGACCGGGGAGCTGTTTTTT. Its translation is CSVEWRTGELFF.

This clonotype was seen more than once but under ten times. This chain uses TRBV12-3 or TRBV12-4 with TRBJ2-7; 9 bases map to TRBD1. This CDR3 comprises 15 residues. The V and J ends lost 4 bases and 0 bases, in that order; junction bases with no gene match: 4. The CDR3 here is CASSWGQGGSYEQYF. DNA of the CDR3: TGTGCCAGCAGTTGGGGACAGGGCGGCTCCTACGAGCAGTACTTC.